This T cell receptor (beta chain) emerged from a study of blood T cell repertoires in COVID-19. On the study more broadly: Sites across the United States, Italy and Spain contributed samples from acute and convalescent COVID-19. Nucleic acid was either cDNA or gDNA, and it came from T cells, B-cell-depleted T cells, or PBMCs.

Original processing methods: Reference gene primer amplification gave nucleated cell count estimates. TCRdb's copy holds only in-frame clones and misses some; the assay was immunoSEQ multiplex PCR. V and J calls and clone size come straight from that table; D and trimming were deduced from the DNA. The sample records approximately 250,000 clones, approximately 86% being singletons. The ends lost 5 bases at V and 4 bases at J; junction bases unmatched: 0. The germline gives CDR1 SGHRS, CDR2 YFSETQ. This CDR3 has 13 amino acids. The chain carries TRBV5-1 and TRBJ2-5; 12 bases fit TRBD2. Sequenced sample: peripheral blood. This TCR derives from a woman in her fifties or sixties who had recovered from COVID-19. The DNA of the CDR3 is TGCGCCAGCAGACTAGCGGGGGGAGAGACCCAGTACTTC. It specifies CASRLAGGETQYF.